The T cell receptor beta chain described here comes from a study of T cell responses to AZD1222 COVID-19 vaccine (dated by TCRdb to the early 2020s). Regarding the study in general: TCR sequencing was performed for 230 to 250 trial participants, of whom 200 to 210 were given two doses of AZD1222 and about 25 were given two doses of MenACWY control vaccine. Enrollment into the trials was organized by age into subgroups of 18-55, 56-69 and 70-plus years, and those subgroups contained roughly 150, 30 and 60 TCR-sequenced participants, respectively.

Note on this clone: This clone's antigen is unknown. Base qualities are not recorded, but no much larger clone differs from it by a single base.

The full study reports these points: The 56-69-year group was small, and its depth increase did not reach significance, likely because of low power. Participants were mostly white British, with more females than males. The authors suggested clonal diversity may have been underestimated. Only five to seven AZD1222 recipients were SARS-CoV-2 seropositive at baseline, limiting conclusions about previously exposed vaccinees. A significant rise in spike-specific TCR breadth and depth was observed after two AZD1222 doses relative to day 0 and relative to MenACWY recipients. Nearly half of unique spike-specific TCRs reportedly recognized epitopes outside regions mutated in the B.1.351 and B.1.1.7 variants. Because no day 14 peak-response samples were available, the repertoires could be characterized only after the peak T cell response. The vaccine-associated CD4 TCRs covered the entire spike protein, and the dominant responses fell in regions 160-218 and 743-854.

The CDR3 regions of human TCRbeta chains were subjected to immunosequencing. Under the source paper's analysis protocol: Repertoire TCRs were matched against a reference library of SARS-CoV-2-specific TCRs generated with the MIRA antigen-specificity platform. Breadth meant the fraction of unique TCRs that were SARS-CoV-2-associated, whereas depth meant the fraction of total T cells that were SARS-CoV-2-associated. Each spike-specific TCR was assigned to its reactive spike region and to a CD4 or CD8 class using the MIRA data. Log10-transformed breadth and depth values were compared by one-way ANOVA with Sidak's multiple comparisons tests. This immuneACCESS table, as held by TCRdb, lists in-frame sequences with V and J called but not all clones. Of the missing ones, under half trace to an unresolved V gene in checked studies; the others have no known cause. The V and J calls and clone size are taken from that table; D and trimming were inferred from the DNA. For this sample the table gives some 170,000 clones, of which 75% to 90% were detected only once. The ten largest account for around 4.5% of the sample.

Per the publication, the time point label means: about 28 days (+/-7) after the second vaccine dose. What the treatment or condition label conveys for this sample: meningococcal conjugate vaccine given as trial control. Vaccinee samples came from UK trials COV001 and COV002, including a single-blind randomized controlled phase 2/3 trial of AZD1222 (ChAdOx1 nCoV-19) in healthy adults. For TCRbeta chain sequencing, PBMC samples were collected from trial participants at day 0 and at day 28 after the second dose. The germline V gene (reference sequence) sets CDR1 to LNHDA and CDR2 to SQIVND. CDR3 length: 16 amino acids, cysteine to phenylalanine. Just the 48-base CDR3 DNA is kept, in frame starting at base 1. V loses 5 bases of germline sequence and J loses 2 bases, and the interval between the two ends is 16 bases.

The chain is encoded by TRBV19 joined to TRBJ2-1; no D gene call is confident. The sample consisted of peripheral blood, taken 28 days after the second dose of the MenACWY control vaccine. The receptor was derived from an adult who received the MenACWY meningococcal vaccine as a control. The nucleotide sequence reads TGTGCCAGTAGTGACGGTCCCCATCCTCCCTACAATGAGCAGTTCTTC. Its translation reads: CASSDGPHPPYNEQFF.